Described below is a single T cell receptor beta chain sequence and its context. This entry comes from a study of blood T cell repertoires in COVID-19. On the study more broadly: Some COVID-19 samples were acute and others convalescent; all came from the United States, Italy and Spain.

Germline V gene lookup returns CDR1 LNHNV and CDR2 YYDKDF (reference sequence). Trimming cost V 1 base and J 5 bases; bases outside gene matches: 9. The CDR3 loop spans 17 amino acids. Original processing notes: Quantification of nucleated cells was approximated via reference gene primer amplification. TCRdb's copy holds only in-frame clones and misses some; the assay was immunoSEQ multiplex PCR. V, J and clone size reflect that table, while D and trimming were determined from the DNA. The sample consists of just over 300,000 clones, roughly 86% of them appearing once. Specimen: peripheral blood. This TCR was sampled from a woman in her twenties or thirties with COVID-19, enrolled during active disease. V gene TRBV15 combines with J gene TRBJ2-3; 10 bases map to TRBD2. CDR3 in amino acids: CATSRGSGGIGGDTQYF. The CDR3 nucleotides read TGTGCCACCAGCAGAGGTAGCGGGGGGATCGGTGGAGATACGCAGTATTTT. Variable domain in full (rest from reference TRBV15 and TRBJ2-3): DAMVIQNPRYQVTQFGKPVTLSCSQTLNHNVMYWYQQKSSQAPKLLFHYYDKDFNNEADTPDNFQSRRPNTSFCFLDIRSPGLGDTAMYLCATSRGSGGIGGDTQYFGPGTRLTVL.